The 7 T cell receptor beta chains in this list originate from one sample, sequenced in a study of T cell changes during pregnancy in multiple sclerosis. This table comes from immunoSEQ multiplex PCR, and its TCRdb copy is limited to in-frame clones, with some not included. This table has 45,000 to 55,000 clones, around 93% appearing once. Sequenced material: CD4+ T cells from peripheral blood mononuclear cells, taken after pregnancy. These receptors originate from a female donor with multiple sclerosis, enrolled in a pregnancy study.

This chain uses TRBV7-2 with TRBJ1-4; 8 nucleotides agree with TRBD1. V gave up 1 base and J gave up 6 bases; unmatched junction bases: 4. Germline lookup yields CDR1 SGHTA and CDR2 FQGNSA. The CDR3 length is 15 residues. The CDR3 reads CASSLDRGSYEKLFF. The DNA of the CDR3 is TGTGCCAGCAGCTTAGACAGGGGGTCTTATGAAAAACTGTTTTTT.

The chain links TRBV10-3 to TRBJ2-3; D not certain. This CDR3 is 14 amino acids long. The germline V gene has CDR1 ENHRY and CDR2 SYGVKD. The germline V and J ends were trimmed by 10 bases and 0 bases, with 14 bases remaining between them. The CDR3 here is CATRNRGSTDTQYF. The CDR3 DNA reads as TGTGCCACGAGGAATCGCGGTAGCACAGATACGCAGTATTTT.

This clone has a handful of counts. The chain couples TRBV5-1 to TRBJ2-7; no clear D gene. This CDR3 region has 12 residues. The V end lost 0 bases, the J end lost 3 bases, and 4 bases lay between the germline ends. The germline CDR1 and CDR2 sequences are SGHRS and YFSETQ. CDR3 bases: TGCGCCAGCAGCTTGGTCAGCTACGAGCAGTACTTC. Translating gives CASSLVSYEQYF.

This chain connects TRBV4-3 to TRBJ2-1; 9 bases match TRBD2. This CDR3 has 16 residues. V was pared by 0 bases and J by 3 bases, with 3 bases of the junction left unmatched. From germline, CDR1 is LGHNA and CDR2 YSLEER. The CDR3 DNA reads TGCGCCAGCAGCCAAGACCTAGCGGGGTACTACAATGAGCAGTTCTTC. As protein: CASSQDLAGYYNEQFF.

The rearrangement links TRBV9 to TRBJ2-7, with D unclear. Germline V gene sequence: CDR1 SGDLS, CDR2 YYNGEE. The V end lost 0 bases, the J end lost 4 bases, and 11 bases lay between the germline ends. This CDR3 has 14 residues. CDR3 protein: CASSVELGSYEQYF. CDR3 coding DNA: TGTGCCAGCAGCGTAGAACTGGGCAGTTACGAGCAGTACTTC.

V usage is TRBV11-2 and J usage is TRBJ2-5, with 9 bases fitting TRBD2. Germline V lookup: CDR1 SGHAT, CDR2 FQNNGV. CDR3 length equals 16 residues. V shed 5 bases, J shed 1 base, and the junction held 8 bases outside the gene matches. Here the CDR3 reads CASSPRTSELQETQYF. The CDR3 DNA is TGTGCCAGCAGCCCGAGGACTAGCGAGCTCCAAGAGACCCAGTACTTC.

This clone has a handful of counts. This chain joins TRBV7-2 and TRBJ2-5; unclear D gene. The CDR3 loop spans 16 amino acids. The V gene's germline CDR1 is SGHTA and CDR2 FQGNSA. The V gene lost 5 bases and the J gene lost 1 base, with 17 bases spanning the gap. The DNA of the CDR3 is TGTGCCAGCAGCAACGCGCGAGGAACACCCCAAGAGACCCAGTACTTC. Amino acid sequence: CASSNARGTPQETQYF.